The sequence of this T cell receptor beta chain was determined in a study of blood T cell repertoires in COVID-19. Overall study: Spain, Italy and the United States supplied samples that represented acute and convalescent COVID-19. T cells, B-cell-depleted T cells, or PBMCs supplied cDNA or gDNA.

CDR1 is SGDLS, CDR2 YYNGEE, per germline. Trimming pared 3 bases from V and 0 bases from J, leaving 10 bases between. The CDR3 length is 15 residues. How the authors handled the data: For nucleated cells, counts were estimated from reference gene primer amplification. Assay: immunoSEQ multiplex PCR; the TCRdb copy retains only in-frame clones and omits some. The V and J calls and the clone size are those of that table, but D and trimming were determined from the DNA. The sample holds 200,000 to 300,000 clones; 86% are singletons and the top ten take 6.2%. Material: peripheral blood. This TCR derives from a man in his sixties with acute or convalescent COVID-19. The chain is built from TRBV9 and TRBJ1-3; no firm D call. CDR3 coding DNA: TGTGCCAGCAGCGGCACAGCCTTCTCTGGAAACACCATATATTTT. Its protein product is CASSGTAFSGNTIYF.